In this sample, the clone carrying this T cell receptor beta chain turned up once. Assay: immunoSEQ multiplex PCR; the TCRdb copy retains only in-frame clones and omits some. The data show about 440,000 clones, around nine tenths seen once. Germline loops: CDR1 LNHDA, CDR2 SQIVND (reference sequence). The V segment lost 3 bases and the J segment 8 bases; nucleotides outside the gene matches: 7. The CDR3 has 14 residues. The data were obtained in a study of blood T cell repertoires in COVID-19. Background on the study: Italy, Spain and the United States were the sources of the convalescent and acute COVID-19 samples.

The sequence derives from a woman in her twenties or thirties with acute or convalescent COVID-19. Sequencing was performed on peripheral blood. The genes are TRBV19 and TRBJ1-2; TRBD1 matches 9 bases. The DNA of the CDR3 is TGTGCCAGTAGTATGGGACAGGGCCCGTGGGGCTACACCTTC. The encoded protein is CASSMGQGPWGYTF. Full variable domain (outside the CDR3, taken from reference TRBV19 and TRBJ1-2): DGGITQSPKYLFRKEGQNVTLSCEQNLNHDAMYWYRQDPGQGLRLIYYSQIVNDFQKGDIAEGYSVSREKKESFPLTVTSAQKNPTAFYLCASSMGQGPWGYTFGSGTRLTVV.